This TCR beta chain was obtained from a study of shared clonotypes between healthy human individuals. Donors were healthy HIV-negative adults without recently reported acute infections or vaccinations. Study conclusions and caveats: It was anticipated that sequencing depth would influence how many clonotypes donors shared.

Trimming pared 3 bases from V and 2 bases from J, leaving 8 bases between. Germline V gene data show CDR1 as KGHSH and CDR2 as LQKENI. The CDR3 contains 14 residues. Clones were sequenced by immunoSEQ multiplex PCR, and TCRdb holds only the in-frame ones, with some missing. The sample holds 1 million to 1.3 million clones, around 82% seen once. Points on this clone: What it binds is not known.

The TCR was taken from a young man in good health. Some clones in this sample may be carry-over from other donors' samples. The genes are TRBV18 and TRBJ1-3; tentative D call: TRBD1 (5 bases). Sequencing was done on a sample of memory CD4+ T cells from PBMCs. Subset reported: CD45RA-negative fraction. The CDR3 DNA reads TGTGCCAGCTCACCGGCGGGGGCTGGAAACACCATATATTTT. Its translation: CASSPAGAGNTIYF. Together with reference TRBV18 and TRBJ1-3, the CDR3 gives the full variable domain: NAGVMQNPRHLVRRRGQEARLRCSPMKGHSHVYWYRQLPEEGLKFMVYLQKENIIDESGMPKERFSAEFPKEGPSILRIQQVVRGDSAAYFCASSPAGAGNTIYFGEGSWLTVV.